Presented here are 10 T cell receptor beta chains from one specimen sequenced in a study of human T cells and chemical hapten exposure. Time point in this sample: pre-sensitization, week 0. This sample's treatment: therapeutic diphenylcyclopropenone sensitization with weekly scalp DPC. MiXCR was run by TCRdb on the RACE reads, yielding one entry per CDR3 protein. In the table there are roughly 380,000 distinct CDR3 sequences, 5.1% of which are singletons. Sequenced material: whole blood, taken in connection with sensitization to the hapten diphenylcyclopropenone (DPC). The receptors here all came from a woman in her forties or fifties with alopecia areata. Some clones in this sample may be carry-over from other donors' samples.

Many counts were recorded for this clonotype. The chain recombines TRBV20-1 with TRBJ2-7, with D maybe TRBD2 (5 bases). Germline V lookup: CDR1 DFQATT, CDR2 SNEGSKA (reference sequence). V was trimmed by 5 bases and J by 6 bases, leaving 17 bases between them. The CDR3 length is 13 residues. CDR3 nucleotide sequence: TGCAGTGCTCATGAAGGGAGACAAGCCGAGCAGTACTTC. Translated, it gives CSAHEGRQAEQYF.

This clonotype was found many times. The chain combines TRBV20-1 with TRBJ2-7; tentative D call: TRBD1 (6 bases). This CDR3 is built from 17 residues. Trimming removed 0 bases from V and 2 bases from J, with 20 bases in between. Germline lookup yields CDR1 DFQATT and CDR2 SNEGSKA (reference sequence). The CDR3 nucleotides are TGCAGTGCTAGAGACACCCCCCTGGACAGAATAACCTACGAGCAGTACTTC. As protein: CSARDTPLDRITYEQYF.

This clonotype was picked up a small number of times. V gene TRBV6-5 combines with J gene TRBJ2-5; 10 positions match TRBD1. CDR3 length: 16 amino acids. In germline, CDR1 is MNHEY, CDR2 SVGAGI. The V and J ends lost 5 bases and 4 bases, in that order; junction bases with no gene match: 10. The DNA of the CDR3 is TGTGCCAGCAGTCAGACCCCCGGGACAGGGGCAGAGACCCAGTACTTC. It is translated as CASSQTPGTGAETQYF.

This clonotype was detected only a few times. This chain links TRBV11-3 with TRBJ2-3, with D maybe TRBD2 (5 bases). Germline V gene lookup returns CDR1 SGHNT and CDR2 YENEEA. CDR3 length: 18 residues. V gave up 4 bases and J gave up 2 bases, with 22 bases separating them. CDR3 nucleotide sequence: TGTGCCAGCAGCTCTTCTGTGGGTAGCGCGATTCACACAGATACGCAGTATTTT. Translation gives CASSSSVGSAIHTDTQYF.

This clonotype was detected many times. The chain joins TRBV7-9 to TRBJ2-5, with D maybe TRBD2 (5 bases). V was cut by 0 bases and J by 9 bases, with 17 bases left in between. The CDR3 is made up of 15 amino acids. The germline V gene encodes CDR1 SEHNR and CDR2 FQNEAQ (reference sequence). The CDR3: CASSLAGVMGSAQYF. CDR3 DNA sequence: TGTGCCAGCAGCTTAGCGGGCGTGATGGGGAGCGCCCAGTACTTC.

This clonotype was found many times. The chain is built from TRBV3-1 and TRBJ2-7; D is unclear. Germline CDR1 is LGHDT and CDR2 is YNNKEL (reference sequence). V gave up 2 bases and J gave up 0 bases, with 11 bases separating them. This CDR3 spans 15 amino acids. In DNA, the CDR3 is TGTGCCAGCAGCCAAACGATCAGTAGCTCCTACGAGCAGTACTTC. Translating it yields CASSQTISSSYEQYF.

This clonotype appeared many times. The chain recombines TRBV11-1 with TRBJ2-1; no clear D. There are 17 residues in the CDR3. Germline assignment: CDR1 SGHAT and CDR2 FQDESV (reference sequence). The V end was cut by 1 base, the J end by 0 bases, with 13 bases between. CDR3 sequence reads: CASSLGLGPSSYNEQFF. CDR3 in DNA: TGTGCCAGCAGCTTAGGTCTTGGTCCTAGCTCCTACAATGAGCAGTTCTTC.

At least ten counts were recorded for this clonotype. In DNA form, the CDR3 reads TGTGCCAGCAGTTACACAGGGCCGAACACTGAAGCTTTCTTT. Amino acid sequence: CASSYTGPNTEAFF. The chain employs TRBV6-2 or TRBV6-3 and TRBJ1-1, with a possible D match to TRBD1 (6 bases). This CDR3 is 14 amino acids long. With 2 bases removed from V and 1 base from J, the gap between germline ends came to 8 bases. Germline V lookup: CDR1 MNHEY, CDR2 SVGEGT.

The rearrangement uses TRBV29-1 and TRBJ1-1; D not certain. Germline lookup yields CDR1 SQVTM and CDR2 ANQGSEA. The CDR3 length is 13 residues. V was clipped by 4 bases and J by 1 base, with 10 bases between them. The CDR3 DNA sequence: TGCAGCGTTGCGCCCCGACAGAACACTGAAGCTTTCTTT. Protein: CSVAPRQNTEAFF.

This clonotype was observed many times. The chain couples TRBV12-3 or TRBV12-4 to TRBJ2-7, with 8 bases fitting TRBD1. V shed 3 bases and J 5 bases; nucleotides not matched to a gene: 6. The CDR3 length is 14 residues. This CDR3 is CASSLLTGVDEQYF. The CDR3 DNA sequence: TGTGCCAGCAGTTTGTTGACAGGGGTCGACGAGCAGTACTTC.